The T cell receptor (beta chain) described here comes from a study of human T cells and chemical hapten exposure. TCRdb re-called the RACE reads with MiXCR, one entry per CDR3 protein. The table has 55,000 to 75,000 distinct CDR3 sequences, around 11% seen once. Described time point: patch test 3, about 24 weeks after DPC sensitization. The treatment is: therapeutic diphenylcyclopropenone sensitization with weekly scalp DPC. This clonotype was detected a few times. Germline V CDR1 and CDR2: MDHEN, SYDVKM. This CDR3 is 14 amino acids long. V lost 6 bases to trimming and J lost 0 bases, with 8 bases between them.

The specimen was whole blood, collected in connection with sensitization to the hapten diphenylcyclopropenone (DPC). The chain is built from TRBV28 and TRBJ1-4; TRBD1 is a possible D gene (5 bases). This clonotype originated in a young man with alopecia areata. Some clones in this sample may be carry-over from other donors' samples. CDR3 coding DNA: TGTGCCAGCAGCTGGGGCGCAACTAATGAAAAACTGTTTTTT. Translated, it gives CASSWGATNEKLFF.